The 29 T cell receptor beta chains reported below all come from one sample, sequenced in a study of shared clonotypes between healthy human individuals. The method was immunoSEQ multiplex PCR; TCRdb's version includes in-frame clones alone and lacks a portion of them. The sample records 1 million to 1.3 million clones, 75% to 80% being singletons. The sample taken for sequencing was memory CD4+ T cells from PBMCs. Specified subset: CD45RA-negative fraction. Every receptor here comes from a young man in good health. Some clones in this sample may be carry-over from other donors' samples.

DNA for the CDR3: TGTGCCAGCTCACCAGTATATAGCAATCAGCCCCAGCATTTT. The encoded protein is CASSPVYSNQPQHF. The chain is built from TRBV18 and TRBJ1-5; D ambiguous. From germline, CDR1 is KGHSH and CDR2 LQKENI. Trimming took off 2 bases at V and 0 bases at J, with 5 bases between the two ends. This CDR3 has 14 residues.

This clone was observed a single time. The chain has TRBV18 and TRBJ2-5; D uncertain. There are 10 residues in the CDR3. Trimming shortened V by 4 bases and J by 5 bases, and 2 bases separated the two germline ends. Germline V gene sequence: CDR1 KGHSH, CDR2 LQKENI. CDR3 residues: CASSRETQYF. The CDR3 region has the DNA TGTGCCAGCTCACGGGAGACCCAGTACTTC.

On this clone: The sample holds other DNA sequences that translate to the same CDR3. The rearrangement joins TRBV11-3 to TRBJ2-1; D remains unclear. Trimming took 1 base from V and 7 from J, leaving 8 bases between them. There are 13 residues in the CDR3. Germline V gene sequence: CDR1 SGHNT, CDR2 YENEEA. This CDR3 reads CASSLGALNEQFF. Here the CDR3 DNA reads TGTGCCAGCAGCTTAGGGGCGCTTAATGAGCAGTTCTTC. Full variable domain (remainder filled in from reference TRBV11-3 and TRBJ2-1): EAGVVQSPRYKIIEKKQPVAFWCNPISGHNTLYWYLQNLGQGPELLIRYENEEAVDDSQLPKDRFSAERLKGVDSTLKIQPAELGDSAVYLCASSLGALNEQFFGPGTRLTVL.

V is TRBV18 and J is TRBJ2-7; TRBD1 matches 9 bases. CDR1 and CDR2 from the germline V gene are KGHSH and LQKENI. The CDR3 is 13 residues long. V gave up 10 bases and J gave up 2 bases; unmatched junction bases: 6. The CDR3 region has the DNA TGTGCCACGGGACAGGGAAGTACCTACGAGCAGTACTTC. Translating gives CATGQGSTYEQYF.

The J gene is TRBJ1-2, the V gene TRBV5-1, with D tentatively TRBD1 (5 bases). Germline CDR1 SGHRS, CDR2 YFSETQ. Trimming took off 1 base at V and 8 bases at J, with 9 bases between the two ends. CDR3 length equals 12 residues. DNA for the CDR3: TGCGCCAGCAGCTTGTGGGGCATAGGCTACACCTTC. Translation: CASSLWGIGYTF.

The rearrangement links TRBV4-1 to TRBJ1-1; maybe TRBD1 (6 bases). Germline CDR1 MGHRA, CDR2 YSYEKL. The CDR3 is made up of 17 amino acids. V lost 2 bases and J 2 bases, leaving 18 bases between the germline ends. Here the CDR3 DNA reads TGCGCCAGCAGCCAAAGGGCAGGGGCGGTTTATAACACTGAAGCTTTCTTT. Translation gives CASSQRAGAVYNTEAFF.

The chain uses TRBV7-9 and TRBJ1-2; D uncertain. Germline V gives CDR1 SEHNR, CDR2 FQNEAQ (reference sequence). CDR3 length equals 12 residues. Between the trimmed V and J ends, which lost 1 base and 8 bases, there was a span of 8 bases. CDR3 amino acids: CASSLEYTGYTF. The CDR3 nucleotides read TGTGCCAGCAGCTTAGAGTATACCGGCTACACCTTC.

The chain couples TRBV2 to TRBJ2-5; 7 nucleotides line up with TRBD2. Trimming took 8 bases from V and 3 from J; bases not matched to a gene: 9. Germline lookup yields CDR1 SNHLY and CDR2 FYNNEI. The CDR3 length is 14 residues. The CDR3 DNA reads TGTGCCAGCGGAGGACGACTAGCAGAAGAGACCCAGTACTTC. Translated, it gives CASGGRLAEETQYF. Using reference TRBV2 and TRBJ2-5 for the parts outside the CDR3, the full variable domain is EPEVTQTPSHQVTQMGQEVILRCVPISNHLYFYWYRQILGQKVEFLVSFYNNEISEKSEIFDDQFSVERPDGSNFTLKIRSTKLEDSAMYFCASGGRLAEETQYFGPGTRLLVL.

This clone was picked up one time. The CDR3 DNA is TGTGCCAGTAGTGCGCAGGGGGGGTACGAGCAGTACTTC. This gives the protein CASSAQGGYEQYF. The chain employs TRBV19 and TRBJ2-7; TRBD1 or TRBD2 may be the D gene (7 bases each). Looked up from germline, CDR1 is LNHDA and CDR2 is SQIVND (reference sequence). The CDR3 covers 13 residues. Between the trimmed V and J ends, which lost 5 bases and 4 bases, there was a span of 12 bases.

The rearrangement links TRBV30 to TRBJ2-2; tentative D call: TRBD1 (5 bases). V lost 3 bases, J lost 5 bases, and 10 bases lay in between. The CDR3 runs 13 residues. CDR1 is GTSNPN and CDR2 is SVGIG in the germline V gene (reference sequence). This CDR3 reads CAWSSGNTGELFF. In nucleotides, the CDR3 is TGTGCCTGGAGCTCAGGGAATACCGGGGAGCTGTTTTTT.

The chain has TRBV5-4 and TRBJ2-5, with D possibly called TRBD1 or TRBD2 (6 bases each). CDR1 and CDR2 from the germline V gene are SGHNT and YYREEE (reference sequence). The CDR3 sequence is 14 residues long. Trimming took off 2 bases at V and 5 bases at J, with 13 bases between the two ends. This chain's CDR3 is CASSFKGGSETQYF. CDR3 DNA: TGTGCCAGCAGCTTTAAGGGGGGTAGTGAGACCCAGTACTTC.

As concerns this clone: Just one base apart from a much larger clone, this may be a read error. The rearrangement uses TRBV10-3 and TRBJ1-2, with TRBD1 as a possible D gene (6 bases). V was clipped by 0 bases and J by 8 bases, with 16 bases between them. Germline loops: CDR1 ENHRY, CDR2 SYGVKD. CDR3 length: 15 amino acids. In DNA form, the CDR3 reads TGTGCCATCAGTGAGTCGAATCGGGACAAGGGCGGCTACACCTTC. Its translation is CAISESNRDKGGYTF.

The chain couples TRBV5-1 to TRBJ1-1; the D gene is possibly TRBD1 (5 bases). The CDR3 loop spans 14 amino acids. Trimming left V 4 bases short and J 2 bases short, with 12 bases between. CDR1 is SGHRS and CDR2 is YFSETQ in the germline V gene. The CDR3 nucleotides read TGCGCCAGCAGCCAGGGATTTCCTAACACTGAAGCTTTCTTT. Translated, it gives CASSQGFPNTEAFF.

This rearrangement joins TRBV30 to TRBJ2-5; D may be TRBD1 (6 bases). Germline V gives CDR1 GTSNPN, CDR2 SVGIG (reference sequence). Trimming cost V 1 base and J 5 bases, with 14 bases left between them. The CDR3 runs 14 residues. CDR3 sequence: CAWSGTGLAETQYF. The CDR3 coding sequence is TGTGCCTGGAGTGGAACAGGGTTAGCTGAGACCCAGTACTTC.

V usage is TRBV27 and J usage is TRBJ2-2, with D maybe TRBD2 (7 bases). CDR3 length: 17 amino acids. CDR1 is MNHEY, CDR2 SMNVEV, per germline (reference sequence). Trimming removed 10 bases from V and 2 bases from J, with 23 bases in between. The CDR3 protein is CATRGGSGTTNTGELFF. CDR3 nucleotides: TGTGCCACCCGAGGTGGGAGCGGGACAACAAACACCGGGGAGCTGTTTTTT.

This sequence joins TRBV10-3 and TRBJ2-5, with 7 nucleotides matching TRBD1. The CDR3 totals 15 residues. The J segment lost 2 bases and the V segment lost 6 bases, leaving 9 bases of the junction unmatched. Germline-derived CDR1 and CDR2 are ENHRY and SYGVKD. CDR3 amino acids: CAIRPDREPQETQYF. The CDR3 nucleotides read TGTGCCATCAGGCCCGACAGGGAGCCTCAAGAGACCCAGTACTTC.

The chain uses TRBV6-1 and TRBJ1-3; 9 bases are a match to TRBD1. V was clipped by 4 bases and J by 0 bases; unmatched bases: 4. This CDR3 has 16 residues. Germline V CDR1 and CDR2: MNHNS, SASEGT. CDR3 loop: CASSGDRAISGNTIYF. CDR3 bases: TGTGCCAGCAGTGGGGACAGGGCCATCTCTGGAAACACCATATATTTT.

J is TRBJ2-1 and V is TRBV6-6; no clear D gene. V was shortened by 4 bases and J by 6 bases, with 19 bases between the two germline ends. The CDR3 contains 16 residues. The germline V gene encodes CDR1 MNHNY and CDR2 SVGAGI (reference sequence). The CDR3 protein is CASSFLFPSSPNEQFF. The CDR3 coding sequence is TGTGCCAGCAGTTTTTTATTTCCTAGTTCGCCCAATGAGCAGTTCTTC.

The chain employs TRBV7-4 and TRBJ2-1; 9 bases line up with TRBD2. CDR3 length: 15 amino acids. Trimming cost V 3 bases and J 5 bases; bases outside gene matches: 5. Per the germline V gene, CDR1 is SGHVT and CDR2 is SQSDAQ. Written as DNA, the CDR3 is TGTGCCAGCAGCTTTAGCGGGAGACCCCACAATGAGCAGTTCTTC. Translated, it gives CASSFSGRPHNEQFF.

CDR3 region: CASSQQTGDGYTF. In DNA form, the CDR3 reads TGCGCCAGCAGCCAACAGACAGGGGACGGCTACACCTTC. V gene TRBV4-3 combines with J gene TRBJ1-2; 8 positions match TRBD1. Germline V lookup: CDR1 LGHNA, CDR2 YSLEER. V lost 2 bases and J lost 8; bases outside the gene matches: 4. The CDR3 extends over 13 amino acids.

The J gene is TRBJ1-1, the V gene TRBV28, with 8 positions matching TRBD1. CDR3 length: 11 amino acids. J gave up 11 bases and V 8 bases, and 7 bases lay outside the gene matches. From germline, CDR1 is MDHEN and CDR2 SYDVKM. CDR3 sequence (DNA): TGTGCCAGCCGGCAGGGGGCAAAGGCTTTCTTT. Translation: CASRQGAKAFF.

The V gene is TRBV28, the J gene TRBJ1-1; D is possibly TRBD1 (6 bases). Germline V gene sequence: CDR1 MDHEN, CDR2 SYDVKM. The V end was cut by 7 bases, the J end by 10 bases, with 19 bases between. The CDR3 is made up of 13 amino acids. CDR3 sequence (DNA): TGTGCCAGCAAGGGGGGCGCGGTCTACAGAGCTTTCTTT. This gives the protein CASKGGAVYRAFF.

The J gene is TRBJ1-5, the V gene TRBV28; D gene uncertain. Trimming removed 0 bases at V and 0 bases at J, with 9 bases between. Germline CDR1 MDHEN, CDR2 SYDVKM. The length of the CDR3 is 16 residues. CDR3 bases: TGTGCCAGCAGTTTATGGGAATACTATAGCAATCAGCCCCAGCATTTT. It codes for CASSLWEYYSNQPQHF.

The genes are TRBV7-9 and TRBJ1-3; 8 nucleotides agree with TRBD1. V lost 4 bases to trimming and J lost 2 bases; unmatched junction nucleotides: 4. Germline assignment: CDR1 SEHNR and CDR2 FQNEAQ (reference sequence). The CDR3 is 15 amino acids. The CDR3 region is CASSSWTGTGNTIYF. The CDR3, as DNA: TGTGCCAGCAGCTCGTGGACAGGGACTGGAAACACCATATATTTT.

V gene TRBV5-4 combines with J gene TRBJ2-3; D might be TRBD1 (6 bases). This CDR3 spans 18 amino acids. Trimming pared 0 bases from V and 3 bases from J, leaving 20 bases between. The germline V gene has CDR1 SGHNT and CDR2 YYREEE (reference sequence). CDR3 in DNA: TGTGCCAGCAGCTTGGCAATGGACAGTCGTAGTGCGACAGATACGCAGTATTTT. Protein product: CASSLAMDSRSATDTQYF. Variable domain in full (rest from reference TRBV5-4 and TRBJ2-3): ETGVTQSPTHLIKTRGQQVTLRCSSQSGHNTVSWYQQALGQGPQFIFQYYREEENGRGNFPPRFSGLQFPNYSSELNVNALELDDSALYLCASSLAMDSRSATDTQYFGPGTRLTVL.

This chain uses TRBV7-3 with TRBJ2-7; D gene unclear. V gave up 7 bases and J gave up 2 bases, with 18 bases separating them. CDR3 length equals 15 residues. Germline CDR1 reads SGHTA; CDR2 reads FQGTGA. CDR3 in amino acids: CASITWGRFTYEQYF. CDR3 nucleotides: TGTGCCAGCATCACCTGGGGTAGGTTTACCTACGAGCAGTACTTC.

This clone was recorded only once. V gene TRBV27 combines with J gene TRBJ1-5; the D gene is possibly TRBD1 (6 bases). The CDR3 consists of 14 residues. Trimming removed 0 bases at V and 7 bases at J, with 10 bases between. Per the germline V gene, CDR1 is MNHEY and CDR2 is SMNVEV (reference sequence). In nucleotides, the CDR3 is TGTGCCAGCAGTTTATCCAGGGGATCGCAGCCCCAGCATTTT. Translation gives CASSLSRGSQPQHF.

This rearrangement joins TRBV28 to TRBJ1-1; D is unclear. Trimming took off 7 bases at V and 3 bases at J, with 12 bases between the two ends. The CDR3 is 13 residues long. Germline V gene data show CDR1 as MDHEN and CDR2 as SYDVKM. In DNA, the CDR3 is TGTGCCAGCACCCCGGCTGGTTACACTGAAGCTTTCTTT. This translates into CASTPAGYTEAFF.

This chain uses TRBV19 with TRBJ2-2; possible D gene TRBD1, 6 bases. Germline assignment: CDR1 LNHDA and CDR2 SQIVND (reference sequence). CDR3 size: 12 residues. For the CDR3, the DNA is TGTGCAAGGGGGAAGAACACCGGGGAGCTGTTTTTT. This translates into CARGKNTGELFF.